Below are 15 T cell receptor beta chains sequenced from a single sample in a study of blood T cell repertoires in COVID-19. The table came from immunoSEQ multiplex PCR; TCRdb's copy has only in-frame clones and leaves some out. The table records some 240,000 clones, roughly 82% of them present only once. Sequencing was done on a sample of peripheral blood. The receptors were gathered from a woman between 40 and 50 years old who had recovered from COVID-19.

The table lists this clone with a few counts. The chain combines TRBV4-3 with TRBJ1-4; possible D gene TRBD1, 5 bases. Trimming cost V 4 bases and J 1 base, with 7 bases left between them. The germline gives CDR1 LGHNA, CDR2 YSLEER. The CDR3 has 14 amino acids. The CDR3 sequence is CASSRGLTNEKLFF. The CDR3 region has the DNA TGCGCCAGCAGCCGGGGACTAACTAATGAAAAACTGTTTTTT.

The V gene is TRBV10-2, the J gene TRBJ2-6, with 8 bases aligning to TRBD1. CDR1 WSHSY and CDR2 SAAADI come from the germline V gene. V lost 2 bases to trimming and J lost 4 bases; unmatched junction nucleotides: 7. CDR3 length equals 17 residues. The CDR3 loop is CASSEGQGLGGANVLTF. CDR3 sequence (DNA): TGCGCCAGCAGTGAGGGACAGGGTTTGGGGGGGGCCAACGTCCTGACTTTC.

The CDR3 region is CASSSFGRQIPTMMWFF. The CDR3, as DNA: TGTGCCAGCAGCTCCTTCGGAAGACAGATACCTACAATGATGTGGTTCTTC. The chain employs TRBV7-2 and TRBJ2-1; D perhaps matches TRBD1 (5 bases). Per germline, CDR1 SGHTA and CDR2 FQGNSA. V was cut by 4 bases and J by 15 bases, with 31 bases left in between. The CDR3 extends over 17 amino acids.

As DNA, the CDR3 is TGTGCCAGCAGTTACTTGGGGGCAGGGAGTCAGCCCCAGCATTTT. This sequence encodes CASSYLGAGSQPQHF. The chain employs TRBV6-6 and TRBJ1-5; a weak D match, TRBD1 (6 bases). V gave up 1 base and J gave up 6 bases, with 13 bases separating them. This CDR3 is built from 15 residues. CDR1 MNHNY and CDR2 SVGAGI come from the germline V gene (reference sequence).

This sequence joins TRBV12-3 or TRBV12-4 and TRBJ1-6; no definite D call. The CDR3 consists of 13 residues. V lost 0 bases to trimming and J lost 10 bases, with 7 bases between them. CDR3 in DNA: TGTGCCAGCAGTTTAGCGAGAGAATCACCCCTCCACTTT. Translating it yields CASSLARESPLHF.

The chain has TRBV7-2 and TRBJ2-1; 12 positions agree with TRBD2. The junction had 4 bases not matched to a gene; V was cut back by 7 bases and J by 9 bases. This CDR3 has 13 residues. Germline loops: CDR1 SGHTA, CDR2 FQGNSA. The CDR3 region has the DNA TGTGCCAGCACTAGCGGGGGGGCCATTGAGCAGTTCTTC. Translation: CASTSGGAIEQFF.

CDR3 nucleotide sequence: TGTGCCAGCAGCTTATCAGGAAACACCATATATTTT. This codes for CASSLSGNTIYF. The chain is built from TRBV7-9 and TRBJ1-3; no clear D gene. From germline, CDR1 is SEHNR and CDR2 FQNEAQ (reference sequence). The CDR3 has 12 amino acids. V was pared by 2 bases and J by 4 bases, with 3 bases between.

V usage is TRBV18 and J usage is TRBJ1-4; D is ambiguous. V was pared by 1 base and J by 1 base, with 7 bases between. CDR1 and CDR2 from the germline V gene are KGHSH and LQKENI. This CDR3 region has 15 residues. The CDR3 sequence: CASSPQAETNEKLFF. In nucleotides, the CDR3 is TGTGCCAGCTCACCACAGGCGGAAACTAATGAAAAACTGTTTTTT.

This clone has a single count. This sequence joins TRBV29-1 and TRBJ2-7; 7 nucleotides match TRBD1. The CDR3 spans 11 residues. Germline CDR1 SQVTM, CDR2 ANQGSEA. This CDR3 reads CRGQVGYEQYF. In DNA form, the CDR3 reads TGCCGAGGACAGGTTGGGTACGAGCAGTACTTC.

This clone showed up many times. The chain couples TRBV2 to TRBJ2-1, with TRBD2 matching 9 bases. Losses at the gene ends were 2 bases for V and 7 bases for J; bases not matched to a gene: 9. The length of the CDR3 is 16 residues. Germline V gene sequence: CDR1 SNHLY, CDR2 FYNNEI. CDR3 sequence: CASSETGLARNNEQFF. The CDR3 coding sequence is TGTGCCAGCAGTGAAACAGGACTAGCGCGGAATAATGAGCAGTTCTTC.

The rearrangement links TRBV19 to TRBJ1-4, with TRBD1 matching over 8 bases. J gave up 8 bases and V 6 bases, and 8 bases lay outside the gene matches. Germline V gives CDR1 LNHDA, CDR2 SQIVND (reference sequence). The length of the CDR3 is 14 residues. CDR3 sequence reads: CASSRQGSREKLFF. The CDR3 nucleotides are TGTGCCAGTAGCCGACAGGGGTCTAGGGAAAAACTGTTTTTT.

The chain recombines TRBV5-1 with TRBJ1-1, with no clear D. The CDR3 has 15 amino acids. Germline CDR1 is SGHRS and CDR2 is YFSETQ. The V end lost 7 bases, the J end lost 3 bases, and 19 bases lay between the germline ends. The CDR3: CASDERGNGDTEAFF. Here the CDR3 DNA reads TGCGCCAGCGACGAACGGGGAAATGGTGACACTGAAGCTTTCTTT.

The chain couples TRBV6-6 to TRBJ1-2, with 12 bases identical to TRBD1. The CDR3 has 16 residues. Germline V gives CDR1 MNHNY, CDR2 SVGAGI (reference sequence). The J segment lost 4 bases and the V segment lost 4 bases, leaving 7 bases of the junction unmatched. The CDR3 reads CASSSGQGARSYGYTF. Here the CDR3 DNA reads TGTGCCAGCAGTTCGGGACAGGGGGCGCGGAGCTATGGCTACACCTTC.

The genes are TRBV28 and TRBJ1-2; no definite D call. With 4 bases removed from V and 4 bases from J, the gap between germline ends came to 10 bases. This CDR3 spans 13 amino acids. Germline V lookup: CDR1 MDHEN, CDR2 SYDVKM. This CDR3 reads CASSYLRGYGYTF. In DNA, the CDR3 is TGTGCCAGCAGTTACCTGCGAGGCTATGGCTACACCTTC.

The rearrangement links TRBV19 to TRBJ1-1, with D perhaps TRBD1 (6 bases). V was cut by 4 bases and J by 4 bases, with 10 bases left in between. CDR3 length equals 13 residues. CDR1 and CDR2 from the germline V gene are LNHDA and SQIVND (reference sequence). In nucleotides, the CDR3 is TGTGCCAGTAGTACAGGGGTAAGCACTGAAGCTTTCTTT. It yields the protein CASSTGVSTEAFF.